Shown below are 11 T cell receptor beta chains from a single sample sequenced in a study of lymphopenia after photon versus proton radiotherapy. Some clones are missing from TCRdb's copy, which holds only in-frame ones; the method was immunoSEQ multiplex PCR. The table includes fewer than 25,000 clones, 84% detected once. This specimen consisted of peripheral blood, obtained from a patient treated with photon-based radiotherapy. These receptors all come from a man aged 40-55 years with gastric cancer.

The chain is built from TRBV11-3 and TRBJ2-7; either TRBD1 or TRBD2 may fit D (5 bases each). There are 14 residues in the CDR3. V was shortened by 2 bases and J by 5 bases, with 13 bases between the two germline ends. Germline V lookup: CDR1 SGHNT, CDR2 YENEEA. CDR3 in DNA: TGTGCCAGCAGCTTACGGGCAGGGACCCACGAGCAGTACTTC. Translating it yields CASSLRAGTHEQYF. The full variable domain, its missing parts supplied by reference TRBV11-3 and TRBJ2-7, is EAGVVQSPRYKIIEKKQPVAFWCNPISGHNTLYWYLQNLGQGPELLIRYENEEAVDDSQLPKDRFSAERLKGVDSTLKIQPAELGDSAVYLCASSLRAGTHEQYFGPGTRLTVT.

This clone was seen once. J is TRBJ2-3 and V is TRBV7-9; D uncertain. Between the trimmed V and J ends, which lost 0 bases and 4 bases, there was a span of 11 bases. The CDR3 has 15 residues. Per the germline V gene, CDR1 is SEHNR and CDR2 is FQNEAQ (reference sequence). The CDR3 is CASSLAGKGADTQYF. DNA for the CDR3: TGTGCCAGCAGCTTAGCGGGGAAGGGCGCAGATACGCAGTATTTT.

This rearrangement joins TRBV10-3 to TRBJ1-4; the match to TRBD1 covers 7 bases. Unmatched junction bases numbered 4, after V lost 0 bases and J lost 6 bases. The CDR3 consists of 15 residues. From germline, CDR1 is ENHRY and CDR2 SYGVKD. CDR3 residues: CAISESYRGHEKLFF. CDR3 bases: TGTGCCATCAGTGAGTCCTACAGGGGCCATGAAAAACTGTTTTTT.

J is TRBJ1-1 and V is TRBV5-5; no firm D call. The germline gives CDR1 SGHKS, CDR2 YYEKEE (reference sequence). The CDR3 spans 13 residues. With 1 base removed from V and 4 bases from J, the gap between germline ends came to 8 bases. The CDR3 protein is CASSLRAATEAFF. The DNA for the CDR3 is TGTGCCAGCAGCTTGAGGGCAGCCACTGAAGCTTTCTTT.

Only a few counts were recorded for this clone. The chain recombines TRBV25-1 with TRBJ2-5; a possible D gene is TRBD1 (6 bases). CDR3 length: 14 residues. V dropped 2 bases and J dropped 5 bases, with 12 bases sitting between them. CDR1 MGHDK and CDR2 SYGVNS come from the germline V gene. The DNA for the CDR3 is TGTGCCAGCAGTGAACGGGGACACGGGGAGACCCAGTACTTC. It translates to CASSERGHGETQYF.

The chain combines TRBV12-5 with TRBJ2-3; TRBD2 matches 12 bases. J was trimmed by 2 bases and V by 4 bases; bases with no gene match: 4. CDR1 is LGHNT, CDR2 FRNRAP, per germline. The CDR3 consists of 16 residues. This CDR3 is CASGSGLAGLTDTQYF. The CDR3 DNA sequence: TGTGCTAGTGGTTCTGGACTAGCGGGGCTCACAGATACGCAGTATTTT.

The chain carries TRBV4-3 and TRBJ2-7, with D maybe TRBD2 (6 bases). Trimming took 4 bases from V and 2 from J, leaving 18 bases between them. CDR1 is LGHNA, CDR2 YSLEER, per germline. The CDR3 has 16 amino acids. The CDR3 spells CASSLSWGDGTYEQYF. The DNA of the CDR3 is TGCGCCAGCAGCCTGAGTTGGGGGGACGGGACCTACGAGCAGTACTTC.

Within the sample, this clone is medium-sized. The chain is built from TRBV2 and TRBJ2-1; the D is unclear. Trimming removed 5 bases from V and 8 bases from J, with 7 bases in between. This CDR3 has 11 amino acids. CDR1 SNHLY and CDR2 FYNNEI come from the germline V gene. Written as DNA, the CDR3 is TGTGCCAGCAGTCAAAGGGATGAGCAGTTCTTC. It codes for CASSQRDEQFF. The full variable domain, its missing parts supplied by reference TRBV2 and TRBJ2-1, is EPEVTQTPSHQVTQMGQEVILRCVPISNHLYFYWYRQILGQKVEFLVSFYNNEISEKSEIFDDQFSVERPDGSNFTLKIRSTKLEDSAMYFCASSQRDEQFFGPGTRLTVL.

J is TRBJ1-4 and V is TRBV10-3; D not certain. The CDR3 is 14 residues long. With 1 base removed from V and 3 bases from J, the gap between germline ends came to 6 bases. Germline assignment: CDR1 ENHRY and CDR2 SYGVKD. The DNA of the CDR3 is TGTGCCATCAGTGAGTTTGGAGCTAATGAAAAACTGTTTTTT. Translation: CAISEFGANEKLFF.

A few counts support this clone. This rearrangement joins TRBV30 to TRBJ1-1, with a possible D match to TRBD1 (5 bases). The V and J ends lost 1 base and 5 bases respectively, with 17 bases between them. Per germline, CDR1 GTSNPN and CDR2 SVGIG (reference sequence). The CDR3 has 15 residues. The CDR3 DNA reads TGTGCCTGGAGTGGCCCACAGGTTACCGCTACTGAAGCTTTCTTT. Amino acid sequence: CAWSGPQVTATEAFF.

The gene calls are TRBV25-1 and TRBJ1-4; TRBD1 matches at 7 bases. V shed 6 bases, J shed 8 bases, and the junction held 9 bases outside the gene matches. From germline, CDR1 is MGHDK and CDR2 SYGVNS. This CDR3 is 14 amino acids long. In DNA form, the CDR3 reads TGTGCCAGCAGACAGACAGGGCAAAGGGAAAAACTGTTTTTT. Translation: CASRQTGQREKLFF. The whole variable domain, filled in from reference TRBV25-1 and TRBJ1-4, reads EADIYQTPRYLVIGTGKKITLECSQTMGHDKMYWYQQDPGMELHLIHYSYGVNSTEKGDLSSESTVSRIRTEHFPLTLESARPSHTSQYLCASRQTGQREKLFFGSGTQLSVL.